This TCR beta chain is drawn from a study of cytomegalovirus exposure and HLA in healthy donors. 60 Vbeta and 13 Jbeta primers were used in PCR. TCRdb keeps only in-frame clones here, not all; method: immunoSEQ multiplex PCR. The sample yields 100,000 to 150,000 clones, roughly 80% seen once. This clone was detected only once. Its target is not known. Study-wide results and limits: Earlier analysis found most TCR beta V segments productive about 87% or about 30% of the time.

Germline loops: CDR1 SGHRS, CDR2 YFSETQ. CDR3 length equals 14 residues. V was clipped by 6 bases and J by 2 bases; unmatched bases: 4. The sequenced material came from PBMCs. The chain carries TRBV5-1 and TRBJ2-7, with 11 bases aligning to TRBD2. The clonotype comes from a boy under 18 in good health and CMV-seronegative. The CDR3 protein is CASTQTSGAYEQYF. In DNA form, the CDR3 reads TGCGCCAGCACCCAGACTAGCGGGGCCTACGAGCAGTACTTC.